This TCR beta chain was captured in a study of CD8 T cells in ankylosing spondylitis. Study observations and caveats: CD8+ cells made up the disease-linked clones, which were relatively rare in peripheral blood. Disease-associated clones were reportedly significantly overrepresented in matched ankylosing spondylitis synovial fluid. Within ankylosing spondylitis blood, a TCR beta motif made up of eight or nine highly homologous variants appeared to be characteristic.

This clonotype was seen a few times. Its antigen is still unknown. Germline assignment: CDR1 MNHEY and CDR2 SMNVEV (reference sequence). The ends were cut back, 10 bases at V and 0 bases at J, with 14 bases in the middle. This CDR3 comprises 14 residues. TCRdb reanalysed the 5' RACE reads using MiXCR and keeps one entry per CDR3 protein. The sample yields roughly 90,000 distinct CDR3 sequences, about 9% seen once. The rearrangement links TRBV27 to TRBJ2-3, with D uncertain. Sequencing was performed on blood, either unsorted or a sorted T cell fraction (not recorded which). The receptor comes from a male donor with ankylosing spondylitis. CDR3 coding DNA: TGTGCCATCCGCCGGGTCTATAGCACAGATACGCAGTATTTT. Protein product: CAIRRVYSTDTQYF.